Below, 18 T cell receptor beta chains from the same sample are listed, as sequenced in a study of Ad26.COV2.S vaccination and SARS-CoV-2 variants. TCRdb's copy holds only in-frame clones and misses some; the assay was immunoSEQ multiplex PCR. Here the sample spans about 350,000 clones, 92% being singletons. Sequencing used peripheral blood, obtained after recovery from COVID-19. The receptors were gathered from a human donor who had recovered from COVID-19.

Here the CDR3 DNA reads TGTGCCAGCAGCTTGAGCGGGGGGGCCAATGAGCAGTTCTTC. Protein: CASSLSGGANEQFF. V and J are TRBV11-2 and TRBJ2-1, with 10 bases lining up with TRBD2. CDR1 is SGHAT, CDR2 FQNNGV, per germline. The CDR3 is 14 residues long. J gave up 6 bases and V 3 bases, and 2 bases lay outside the gene matches.

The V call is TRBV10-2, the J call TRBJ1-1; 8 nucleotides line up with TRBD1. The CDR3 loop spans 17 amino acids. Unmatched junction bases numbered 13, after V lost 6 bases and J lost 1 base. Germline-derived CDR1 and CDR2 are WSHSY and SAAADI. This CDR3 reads CASSNLGTGGGNTEAFF. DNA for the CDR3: TGCGCCAGCAGCAACCTTGGGACAGGCGGGGGGAACACTGAAGCTTTCTTT.

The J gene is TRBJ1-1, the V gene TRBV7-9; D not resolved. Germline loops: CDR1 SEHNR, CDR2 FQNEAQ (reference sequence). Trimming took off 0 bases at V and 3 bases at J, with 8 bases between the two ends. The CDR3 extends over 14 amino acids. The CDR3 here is CASSLARTDTEAFF. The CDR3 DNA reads TGTGCCAGCAGCTTAGCCAGGACGGACACTGAAGCTTTCTTT.

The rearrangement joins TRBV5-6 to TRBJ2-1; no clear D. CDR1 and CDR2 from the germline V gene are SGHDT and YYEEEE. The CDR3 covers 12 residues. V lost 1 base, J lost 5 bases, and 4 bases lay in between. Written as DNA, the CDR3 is TGTGCCAGCAGCTTGAAGGACAATGAGCAGTTCTTC. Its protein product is CASSLKDNEQFF.

In DNA form, the CDR3 reads TGTGCCAGTAGATGGGGAGGAGCAAATAGCAATCAGCCCCAGCATTTT. The encoded protein is CASRWGGANSNQPQHF. The rearrangement links TRBV19 to TRBJ1-5; no definite D call. The germline V gene has CDR1 LNHDA and CDR2 SQIVND (reference sequence). Trimming cost V 6 bases and J 0 bases, with 15 bases left between them. This CDR3 region has 16 residues.

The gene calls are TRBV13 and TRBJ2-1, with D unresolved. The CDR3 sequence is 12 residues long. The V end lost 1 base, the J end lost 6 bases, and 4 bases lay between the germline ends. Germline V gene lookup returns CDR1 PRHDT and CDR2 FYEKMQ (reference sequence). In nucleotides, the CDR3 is TGTGCCAGCAGCTTAGTATCCAATGAGCAGTTCTTC. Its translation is CASSLVSNEQFF.

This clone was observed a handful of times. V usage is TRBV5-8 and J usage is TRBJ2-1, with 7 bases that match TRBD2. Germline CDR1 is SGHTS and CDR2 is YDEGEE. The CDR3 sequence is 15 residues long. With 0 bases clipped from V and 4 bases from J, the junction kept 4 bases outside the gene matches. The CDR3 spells CASSLGLAAYNEQFF. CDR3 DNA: TGTGCCAGCAGCTTGGGTCTAGCGGCATACAATGAGCAGTTCTTC.

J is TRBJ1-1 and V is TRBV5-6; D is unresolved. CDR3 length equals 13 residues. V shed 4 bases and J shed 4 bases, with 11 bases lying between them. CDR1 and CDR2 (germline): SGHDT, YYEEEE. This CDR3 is CASSTFLRTEAFF. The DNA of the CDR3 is TGTGCCAGCAGCACGTTTTTGCGCACTGAAGCTTTCTTT.

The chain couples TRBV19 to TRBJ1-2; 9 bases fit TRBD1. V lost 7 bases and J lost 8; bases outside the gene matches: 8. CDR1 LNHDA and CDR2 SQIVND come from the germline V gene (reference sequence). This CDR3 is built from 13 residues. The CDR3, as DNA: TGTGCCAGTACCCCGGGACAGGGAATCGGCTACACCTTC. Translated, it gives CASTPGQGIGYTF. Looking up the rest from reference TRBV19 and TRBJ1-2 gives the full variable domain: DGGITQSPKYLFRKEGQNVTLSCEQNLNHDAMYWYRQDPGQGLRLIYYSQIVNDFQKGDIAEGYSVSREKKESFPLTVTSAQKNPTAFYLCASTPGQGIGYTFGSGTRLTVV.

The CDR3 region has the DNA TGTGCCAGCAGCCTACCGGGACAGGTGAACACTGAAGCTTTCTTT. Amino acid sequence: CASSLPGQVNTEAFF. The chain carries TRBV6-2 or TRBV6-3 and TRBJ1-1, with 8 bases identical to TRBD1. CDR1 and CDR2 (germline): MNHEY, SVGEGT. This CDR3 region has 15 residues. The V and J ends lost 6 bases and 0 bases, in that order; junction bases with no gene match: 6.

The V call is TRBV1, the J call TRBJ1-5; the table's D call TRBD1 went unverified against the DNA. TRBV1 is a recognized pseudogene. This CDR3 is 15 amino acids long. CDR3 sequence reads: CTSSQHGQSNQPQHF. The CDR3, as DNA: TGCACCAGCAGCCAGCATGGACAGAGCAATCAGCCCCAGCATTTT.

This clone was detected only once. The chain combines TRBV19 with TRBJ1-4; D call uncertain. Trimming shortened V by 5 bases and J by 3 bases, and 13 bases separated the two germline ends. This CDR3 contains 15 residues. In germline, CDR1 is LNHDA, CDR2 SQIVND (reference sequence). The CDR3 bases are TGTGCCAGTAGTCGGACCCGGACGGCTAATGAAAAACTGTTTTTT. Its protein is CASSRTRTANEKLFF.

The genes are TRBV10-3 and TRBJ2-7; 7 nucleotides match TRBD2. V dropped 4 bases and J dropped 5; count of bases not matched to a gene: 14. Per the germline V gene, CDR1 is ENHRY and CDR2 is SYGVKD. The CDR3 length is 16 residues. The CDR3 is CAISAYGARGVNEQYF. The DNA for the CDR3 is TGTGCCATCAGTGCCTACGGGGCCCGGGGGGTGAACGAGCAGTACTTC.

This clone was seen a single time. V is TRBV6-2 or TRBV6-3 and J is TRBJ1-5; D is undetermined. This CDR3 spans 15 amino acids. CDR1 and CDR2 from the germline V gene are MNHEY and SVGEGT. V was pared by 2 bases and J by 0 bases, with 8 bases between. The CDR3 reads CASSYGLVSNQPQHF. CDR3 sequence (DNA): TGTGCCAGCAGTTACGGGTTAGTTAGCAATCAGCCCCAGCATTTT.

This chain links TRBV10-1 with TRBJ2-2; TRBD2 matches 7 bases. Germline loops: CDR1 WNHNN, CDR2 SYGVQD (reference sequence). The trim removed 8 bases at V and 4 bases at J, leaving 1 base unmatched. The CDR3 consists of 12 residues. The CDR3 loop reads CASGRVTGELFF. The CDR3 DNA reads TGCGCCAGCGGGAGGGTCACCGGGGAGCTGTTTTTT.

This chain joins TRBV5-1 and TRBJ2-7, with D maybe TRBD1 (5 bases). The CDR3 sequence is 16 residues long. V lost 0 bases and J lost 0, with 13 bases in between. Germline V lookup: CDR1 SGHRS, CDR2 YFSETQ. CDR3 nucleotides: TGCGCCAGCAGCTTGGATGCCAGGGAATTCTCCTACGAGCAGTACTTC. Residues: CASSLDAREFSYEQYF.

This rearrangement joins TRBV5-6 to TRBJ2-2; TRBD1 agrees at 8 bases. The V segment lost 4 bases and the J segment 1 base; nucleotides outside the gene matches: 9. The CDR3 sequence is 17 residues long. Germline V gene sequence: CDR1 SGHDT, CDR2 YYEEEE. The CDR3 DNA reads TGTGCCAGCAGCCGTTCATCCGGACAGGGGAACACCGGGGAGCTGTTTTTT. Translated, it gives CASSRSSGQGNTGELFF.

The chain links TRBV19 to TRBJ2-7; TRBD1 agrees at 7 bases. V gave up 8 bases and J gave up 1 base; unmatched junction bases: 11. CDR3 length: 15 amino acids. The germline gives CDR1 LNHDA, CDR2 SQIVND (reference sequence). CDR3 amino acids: CASGASHRGSYEQYF. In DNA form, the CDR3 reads TGTGCCAGTGGGGCCAGCCACAGGGGTTCCTACGAGCAGTACTTC.